This TCR beta chain was sequenced in a study of CD8+ T cells in alopecia areata. Study in general: Donors of skin were C3H/HeJ mice aged about 6-12 months with spontaneous alopecia, and recipients were approximately 6-11-week-old female C3H/HeJ mice. Overall study results and limits: Lesional scalp exceeded normal scalp in clonality, especially in alopecia totalis/universalis. Scalp repertoires also include resident alphabeta T cells from normal skin. Patients showed less clear TCR sequence sharing than mice, possibly partly because of HLA diversity.

With V trimmed by 3 bases and J by 0 bases, 3 bases remained unmatched. CDR3 length: 17 amino acids. From germline, CDR1 is NSQYPW and CDR2 LRSPGD (reference sequence). This clone has a handful of counts. Its specificity is unknown. Genes and germline come from the mouse. Read coverage stops 4 residues before the CDR3 terminus; the germline J gene supplies the remainder. Extraction and reverse transcription of RNA yielded cDNA as the sequencing template. Measured with immunoSEQ multiplex PCR; TCRdb has only the in-frame clones, and not every one. The repertoire shows roughly 110,000 clones, none seen only once; the top ten take 20%.

The sequenced material came from lesional skin. The chain employs TRBV1 and TRBJ2-5, with TRBD2 matching over 13 bases. This TCR was recovered from a C3H/HeJ mouse with alopecia areata. Mouse strain MHC haplotype: H2-k. Incomplete CDR3 DNA: TGCACCTGCAGTGCGGGACTGGGGGGGAGTAACCAAGAC. Its protein product is CTCSAGLGGSNQD. The whole CDR3 region reads CTCSAGLGGSNQDTQYF.